This T cell receptor beta chain was obtained from a study of cytomegalovirus exposure and HLA in healthy donors. Findings of the study overall: Some V segments (TRBV6-2 and TRBV6-3 among them) were excluded as indistinguishable. There were reportedly fewer N-insertions in an Asian-associated ancestry cluster than the roughly 700-donor mean, in a later analysis.

CDR3 length: 14 amino acids. With V trimmed by 2 bases and J by 11 bases, 11 bases remained unmatched. The germline V gene has CDR1 KGHSH and CDR2 LQKENI. Amplification used 60 Vbeta primers and 13 Jbeta primers. The repertoire was sequenced with immunoSEQ multiplex PCR; TCRdb's copy has only in-frame clones and lacks some. Of about 87,000 clones listed, less than 10% were seen once; the top ten hold 2.3%. This clone appeared a few times. The antigen remains unidentified. The V and J genes are TRBV18 and TRBJ2-5; 7 nucleotides match TRBD1. Sequencing was done on a sample of PBMCs. This clonotype was sampled from a man over 45 in good health and CMV-seronegative. The DNA for the CDR3 is TGTGCCAGCTCACCAACAGGGGTTAGGGTTGAGCAGTACTTC. Its protein is CASSPTGVRVEQYF.